This is a list of T cell receptor beta chains from one sample in a study of blood T cell repertoires in COVID-19. TCRdb's copy holds only in-frame clones and misses some; the assay was immunoSEQ multiplex PCR. The table records 200,000 or so clones, about 88% of them present only once. Sequencing was done on a sample of peripheral blood. The receptor source for this set is a man between 60 and 75 years old with acute or convalescent COVID-19. Each CDR3 is given with its conserved first and last residue. A D gene is named only where the DNA matches it firmly. The size field is filled for only some rows; it gives once, few, many or a size class.

TRBV4-1	NA	TRBJ2-5	NA	CASSQALANRETQYF	TGCGCCAGCAGCCAAGCCCTAGCTAATAGAGAGACCCAGTACTTC
TRBV7-6	NA	TRBJ1-2	NA	CASSLRGAGAGRSGYTF	TGTGCCAGCAGCTTAAGGGGTGCTGGCGCCGGCCGGAGTGGCTACACCTTC
TRBV2	NA	TRBJ2-1	NA	CASSESTGGYNEQFF	TGTGCCAGCAGTGAATCTACCGGGGGTTACAATGAGCAGTTCTTC
TRBV24-1	NA	TRBJ2-3	NA	CATSTGSWADTQYF	TGTGCCACCAGCACAGGCAGCTGGGCAGATACGCAGTATTTT
TRBV11-2	NA	TRBJ1-5	NA	CASSTIQGVGQPQHF	TGTGCCAGCAGCACCATACAGGGAGTAGGGCAGCCCCAGCATTTT
TRBV5-1	once	TRBJ2-6	NA	CASRSQASSGANVLTF	TGCGCCAGCAGATCACAGGCCTCCAGTGGGGCCAACGTCCTGACTTTC
TRBV9	NA	TRBJ2-4	TRBD1	CASSVGTGGAGNIQYF	TGTGCCAGCAGCGTAGGGACAGGGGGCGCGGGGAACATTCAGTACTTC
TRBV10-2	NA	TRBJ1-5	TRBD1	CASNAVWDRGAQPQHF	TGCGCCAGCAATGCCGTCTGGGACAGGGGGGCTCAGCCCCAGCATTTT
TRBV23-1	NA	TRBJ1-2	NA	CASSQSDLSPGRTYGYTF	TGCGCCAGCAGTCAATCGGATCTGTCTCCGGGTCGAACCTATGGCTACACCTTC
TRBV18	NA	TRBJ2-1	TRBD1	CASLDRGLNNEQFF	TGTGCCAGCCTCGACAGGGGGCTAAACAATGAGCAGTTCTTC
TRBV2	NA	TRBJ1-5	TRBD1	CASRGTGFRFYSNQPQHF	TGTGCCAGCAGGGGGACAGGCTTCCGGTTCTATAGCAATCAGCCCCAGCATTTT
TRBV15	NA	TRBJ1-1	NA	CATSILDRNTEAFF	TGTGCCACCAGCATCCTGGACAGGAACACTGAAGCTTTCTTT
TRBV21-1	NA	TRBJ1-1	NA	CASSVHRDRGAEAFF	TGTGCCAGCAGCGTTCACCGGGACAGGGGGGCTGAAGCTTTCTTT
TRBV2	NA	TRBJ1-4	NA	CASRAPMEKLFF	TGTGCCAGCAGGGCCCCAATGGAAAAACTGTTTTTT
TRBV7-6	NA	TRBJ2-1	TRBD1	CASSPRTDRAGYNEQFF	TGTGCCAGCAGCCCCAGAACGGACAGGGCTGGGTACAATGAGCAGTTCTTC
TRBV4-3	NA	TRBJ2-2	NA	CASSQAFVTGELFF	TGCGCCAGCAGCCAAGCGTTTGTCACCGGGGAGCTGTTTTTT
TRBV19	NA	TRBJ1-6	TRBD1	CASSMSDRGNNSPLHF	TGTGCCAGTAGTATGTCTGACAGGGGGAATAATTCACCCCTCCACTTT
TRBV18	NA	TRBJ1-4	TRBD1	CASSQQGATNEKLFF	TGTGCCAGCTCACAACAGGGGGCCACTAATGAAAAACTGTTTTTT
TRBV30	NA	TRBJ2-7	NA	CAWSVLGLGEQYF	TGTGCCTGGAGTGTACTAGGCTTAGGGGAGCAGTACTTC
TRBV30	once	TRBJ1-5	TRBD1	CAWSGQGGQPQHF	TGTGCCTGGAGTGGACAGGGGGGTCAGCCCCAGCATTTT
TRBV28	NA	TRBJ2-3	TRBD2	CASIGGGADTQYF	TGTGCCAGCATTGGGGGGGGAGCAGATACGCAGTATTTT
TRBV5-4	NA	TRBJ1-6	NA	CASSSPGQSAPLHF	TGTGCCAGCAGCTCTCCGGGACAATCCGCACCCCTCCACTTT
TRBV10-3	NA	TRBJ2-7	TRBD1	CATAWTGDEQYF	TGTGCCACCGCCTGGACAGGGGACGAGCAGTACTTC
TRBV5-1	NA	TRBJ2-2	NA	CASSSGQYTGELFF	TGCGCCAGCAGCTCTGGACAGTACACCGGGGAGCTGTTTTTT
TRBV7-9	NA	TRBJ1-1	NA	CASSLGAGPNTEAFF	TGTGCCAGCAGCTTAGGTGCAGGCCCGAACACTGAAGCTTTCTTT
TRBV27	NA	TRBJ1-5	TRBD1	CASSSTGGPNQPQHF	TGTGCCAGCAGTTCGACAGGGGGCCCCAATCAGCCCCAGCATTTT
TRBV11-2	once	TRBJ1-2	NA	CASSLVGGEPYGYTF	TGTGCCAGCAGCTTAGTAGGAGGGGAACCCTATGGCTACACCTTC
TRBV9	NA	TRBJ1-2	NA	CASSVVGGEANYGYTF	TGTGCCAGCAGCGTAGTTGGGGGGGAGGCTAACTATGGCTACACCTTC
TRBV11-2	few	TRBJ2-3	NA	CASSLVSGFTDTQYF	TGTGCCAGCAGCTTAGTTTCAGGGTTTACAGATACGCAGTATTTT
TRBV7-9	NA	TRBJ2-1	TRBD2	CASSLVQERGGRGQFF	TGTGCCAGCAGCTTAGTTCAGGAGCGGGGGGGCCGTGGGCAGTTCTTC
TRBV18	NA	TRBJ1-4	TRBD1	CASSPGQGGEKLFF	TGTGCCAGCTCACCGGGACAGGGAGGTGAAAAACTGTTTTTT
TRBV24-1	NA	TRBJ2-1	NA	CATSDLWGDSYNEQFF	TGTGCCACCAGTGATTTGTGGGGGGACTCCTACAATGAGCAGTTCTTC
TRBV19	NA	TRBJ2-7	NA	CASSIGGYEQYF	TGTGCCAGTAGTATTGGCGGCTACGAGCAGTACTTC
TRBV5-4	once	TRBJ2-7	TRBD1	CASSLDRGSYEQYF	TGTGCCAGCAGCTTGGACAGGGGCTCCTACGAGCAGTACTTC
TRBV30	NA	TRBJ1-5	TRBD1	CAWSETGVQPQHF	TGTGCCTGGAGTGAGACAGGGGTTCAGCCCCAGCATTTT
TRBV21-1	NA	TRBJ2-7	NA	CASSKMGPAASHEQYF	TGTGCCAGCAGCAAAATGGGGCCAGCCGCCTCCCACGAGCAGTACTTC
TRBV7-3	NA	TRBJ2-2	TRBD1	CASSASTGTGELFF	TGTGCCAGCAGCGCCTCGACAGGGACCGGGGAGCTGTTTTTT
TRBV12-3/TRBV12-4	NA	TRBJ2-7	NA	CASSPRLREQYF	TGTGCCAGCAGTCCCCGATTGCGCGAGCAGTACTTC
TRBV5-6	NA	TRBJ1-4	NA	CASTGYSAGNEKLFF	TGTGCCAGCACCGGTTATTCCGCGGGAAATGAAAAACTGTTTTTT
TRBV11-2	once	TRBJ2-7	TRBD1	CASSSRQGYEQYF	TGTGCCAGCAGCTCACGACAGGGGTATGAGCAGTACTTC
TRBV5-6	NA	TRBJ2-7	TRBD1	CASSKLQGAIYEQYF	TGTGCCAGCAGCAAATTACAGGGGGCAATCTACGAGCAGTACTTC
TRBV11-2	NA	TRBJ1-2	TRBD1	CASSLGDRGRNGYTF	TGTGCCAGCAGCTTGGGGGACAGGGGGCGTAATGGCTACACCTTC
TRBV4-2	NA	TRBJ2-1	TRBD2	CASIRAGEQFF	TGTGCCAGCATCCGAGCGGGGGAGCAGTTCTTC
TRBV4-1	NA	TRBJ2-3	TRBD2	CASSHGGGTDTQYF	TGCGCCAGCAGCCACGGGGGGGGAACAGATACGCAGTATTTT
TRBV5-1	few	TRBJ1-2	TRBD1	CASSSPGQGPSLNYGYTF	TGCGCCAGCAGCTCCCCGGGACAGGGGCCTTCTCTCAACTATGGCTACACCTTC